These T cell receptor beta chains were read from a single sample in a study of response to subunit inactivated influenza vaccine. MiXCR, applied by TCRdb to the RT-PCR reads, yields one record per CDR3 protein. The data contain fewer than 600,000 distinct CDR3 sequences, around 7.9% of them seen just once; the ten biggest clones take up roughly 13%. The sample was PBMCs from blood, taken roughly 24 months after vaccination. Every receptor here comes from a man between 50 and 75 years old who received an inactivated influenza vaccine. Both conserved end residues are part of each CDR3. Fields, in order: D gene, V gene, clone size, J gene, CDR3 DNA, CDR3 protein. A D gene is named only where the DNA matches it firmly. Clone size is given for some rows only: seen once, a few or many times, or a class if the clone is expanded.

D: TRBD2; V: TRBV11-2; size: -; J: TRBJ2-1; DNA: TGTGCCAGCAGCTTAGATTTGGTGACTAGCGGGGCAAAGCAGTTCTTC; CDR3: CASSLDLVTSGAKQFF
D: -; V: TRBV6-5; size: -; J: TRBJ2-5; DNA: TGTGCCAGCAGTTCACCGCGTCGGGGACAAGAGACCCAGTACTTC; CDR3: CASSSPRRGQETQYF
D: -; V: TRBV7-9; size: many; J: TRBJ2-7; DNA: TGTGCCAGCAGCTGGGGGACACTCGCCTACGAGCAGTACTTC; CDR3: CASSWGTLAYEQYF
D: TRBD2; V: TRBV14; size: many; J: TRBJ2-2; DNA: TGTGCCAGCAGCCCTCTGACTAGCGGGGGAACCGGGGAGCTGTTTTTT; CDR3: CASSPLTSGGTGELFF
D: TRBD2; V: TRBV20-1; size: few; J: TRBJ2-3; DNA: TGCAGTGCTAGAGCGGGAGGGGGCACAGATACGCAGTATTTT; CDR3: CSARAGGGTDTQYF
D: -; V: TRBV20-1; size: few; J: TRBJ2-7; DNA: TGCAGTGCTAAGAGTTTGTCCGGGGGGCGCGTGGGTTACGAGCAGTACTTC; CDR3: CSAKSLSGGRVGYEQYF
D: -; V: TRBV25-1; size: many; J: TRBJ2-1; DNA: TGTGCCAGCAGTGAATACCCGACAGATAGCGGACCGACCTACAATGAGCAGTTCTTC; CDR3: CASSEYPTDSGPTYNEQFF
D: -; V: TRBV29-1; size: -; J: TRBJ2-7; DNA: TGCAGCGTGGAACCCCGGGACATAATGTACGAGCAGTACTTC; CDR3: CSVEPRDIMYEQYF
D: TRBD2; V: TRBV5-1; size: -; J: TRBJ2-3; DNA: TGCGCCAGCGGGGAGGGCGGCACAGATACGCAGTATTTT; CDR3: CASGEGGTDTQYF
D: TRBD1; V: TRBV5-6; size: -; J: TRBJ1-1; DNA: TGTGCCAGCAGCCCGGGACAGGGCTCCCTGAACACTGAAGCTTTCTTT; CDR3: CASSPGQGSLNTEAFF
D: -; V: TRBV29-1; size: many; J: TRBJ1-1; DNA: TGCAGCGTTGAATCCAGTCTTGTCCTTAACACTGAAGCTTTCTTT; CDR3: CSVESSLVLNTEAFF
D: TRBD1; V: TRBV12-3/TRBV12-4; size: many; J: TRBJ1-1; DNA: TGTGCCAGCAGCGGACAGGGGGCCACTGAAGCTTTCTTT; CDR3: CASSGQGATEAFF
D: -; V: TRBV12-3/TRBV12-4; size: few; J: TRBJ1-1; DNA: TGTGCCAGCAGTTTAGGCAGGAGGACTGAAGCTTTCTTT; CDR3: CASSLGRRTEAFF
D: TRBD2; V: TRBV7-8; size: -; J: TRBJ2-3; DNA: TGTGCCAGCAGCATAACTAGCGGGAGGGCCTTCGCAGATACGCAGTATTTT; CDR3: CASSITSGRAFADTQYF
D: -; V: TRBV20-1; size: many; J: TRBJ2-7; DNA: TGCAGTGCTCGGGACTTGACCTACGAGCAGTACTTC; CDR3: CSARDLTYEQYF
D: -; V: TRBV6-2/TRBV6-3; size: -; J: TRBJ1-1; DNA: TGTGCCAGCAGTTACTCAGGGAGGAGGGCTGAAGCTTTCTTT; CDR3: CASSYSGRRAEAFF
D: -; V: TRBV20-1; size: few; J: TRBJ2-7; DNA: TGCAGTGCTAGAGATAGGGGCGGGCCAAGGATCGGGCAGTACTTC; CDR3: CSARDRGGPRIGQYF
D: -; V: TRBV3-1; size: -; J: TRBJ2-3; DNA: TGTGCCAGCAGCCAAGAGCCCCCTCGAAAAGCTAGCACAGATACGCAGTATTTT; CDR3: CASSQEPPRKASTDTQYF
D: -; V: TRBV7-8; size: many; J: TRBJ2-3; DNA: TGTGCCAGCAGAACCGGGACCACGAGGGCAGATACGCAGTATTTT; CDR3: CASRTGTTRADTQYF
D: TRBD1; V: TRBV7-8; size: -; J: TRBJ2-2; DNA: TGTGCCAGCAGCTGGGACAGGGCAATCGGGGAGCTGTTTTTT; CDR3: CASSWDRAIGELFF
D: TRBD2; V: TRBV6-2/TRBV6-3; size: -; J: TRBJ2-1; DNA: TGTGCCAGCAGTTACTCACTAGCGGGAGGCCCAAGGGATGAGCAGTTCTTC; CDR3: CASSYSLAGGPRDEQFF
D: -; V: TRBV5-1; size: many; J: TRBJ2-4; DNA: TGCGCCAGCAGCTTGTTAAGTGGGGGTCGACTAGGTTCCAACATTCAGTACTTC; CDR3: CASSLLSGGRLGSNIQYF
D: -; V: TRBV10-2; size: -; J: TRBJ1-1; DNA: TGCGCCAGCAGTGAGTCGTCCACGAACACTGAAGCTTTCTTT; CDR3: CASSESSTNTEAFF
D: -; V: TRBV11-2; size: few; J: TRBJ1-3; DNA: TGTGCCAGCAGCTCCGACGGAAACTCTGGAAACACCATATATTTT; CDR3: CASSSDGNSGNTIYF
D: -; V: TRBV7-2; size: many; J: TRBJ2-3; DNA: TGTGCCAGCAGCTTACTTAGGTACGGGTCAGATACGCAGTATTTT; CDR3: CASSLLRYGSDTQYF
D: -; V: TRBV6-2/TRBV6-3; size: -; J: TRBJ2-7; DNA: TGTGCCAGCAGTTACTCGACGACCTGGGGCGAGCAGTACTTC; CDR3: CASSYSTTWGEQYF
D: TRBD1; V: TRBV5-5; size: few; J: TRBJ1-6; DNA: TGTGCCAGCAGCTCGGGACAGATACCCCTCCACTTT; CDR3: CASSSGQIPLHF
D: -; V: TRBV20-1; size: many; J: TRBJ1-5; DNA: TGCAGTGCTAGTAGGGGAAATCGGAATCAGCCCCAGCATTTT; CDR3: CSASRGNRNQPQHF
D: TRBD1; V: TRBV10-2; size: few; J: TRBJ2-1; DNA: TGCGCCAGCAGTGCAGACAGGGCTCTTTCCTACAATGAGCAGTTCTTC; CDR3: CASSADRALSYNEQFF
D: -; V: TRBV6-5; size: few; J: TRBJ2-7; DNA: TGTGCCAGCAGTTACTGGCCCAACCGGTACGAGCAGTACTTC; CDR3: CASSYWPNRYEQYF
D: TRBD1; V: TRBV7-2; size: many; J: TRBJ2-1; DNA: TGTGCCAGCAGCTGGAAGACAGGGGTGGGTTACAATGAGCAGTTCTTC; CDR3: CASSWKTGVGYNEQFF
D: -; V: TRBV7-9; size: many; J: TRBJ2-3; DNA: TGTGCCAGCAGTTTGGTAGGGAGCACAGATACGCAGTATTTT; CDR3: CASSLVGSTDTQYF
D: TRBD2; V: TRBV20-1; size: -; J: TRBJ2-1; DNA: TGCAGTGCTAGAGAGCGGTTCCTAGCGGCTTACAATGAGCAGTTCTTC; CDR3: CSARERFLAAYNEQFF
D: -; V: TRBV12-3/TRBV12-4; size: few; J: TRBJ1-6; DNA: TGTGCCAGCAGCGAAGGAGGGTATGGGGGTTCACCCCTCCACTTT; CDR3: CASSEGGYGGSPLHF
D: TRBD1; V: TRBV19; size: many; J: TRBJ2-7; DNA: TGTGCCAGTAGTCCCCGGAGGACAGGACCAACCTACGAGCAGTACTTC; CDR3: CASSPRRTGPTYEQYF
D: TRBD1; V: TRBV7-2; size: -; J: TRBJ1-5; DNA: TGTGCCAGCAGCTTATTTCGAGGACAGGGCTTCAATCAGCCCCAGCATTTT; CDR3: CASSLFRGQGFNQPQHF
D: TRBD2; V: TRBV30; size: few; J: TRBJ2-1; DNA: TGTGCCTGGAGTTTAAGGTCCAGCGGGAGTTGGTACAATGAGCAGTTCTTC; CDR3: CAWSLRSSGSWYNEQFF
D: -; V: TRBV24-1; size: many; J: TRBJ1-5; DNA: TGTGCCACCAGTGATCACCGGGGGCCCAATCAGCCCCAGCATTTT; CDR3: CATSDHRGPNQPQHF
D: -; V: TRBV19; size: once; J: TRBJ2-1; DNA: TGTGCCAGTAGTATAGCGGGAAACTACAATGAGCAGTTCTTC; CDR3: CASSIAGNYNEQFF
D: -; V: TRBV15; size: -; J: TRBJ1-1; DNA: TGTGCCACCAGCAGAGATCTGGGCAGGGGTGAAGCTTTCTTT; CDR3: CATSRDLGRGEAFF
D: TRBD1; V: TRBV6-1; size: -; J: TRBJ1-4; DNA: TGTGCCAGCAGCCACCGGGACAGACAGAATGAACGGCTGTTTTTT; CDR3: CASSHRDRQNERLFF
D: -; V: TRBV4-3; size: -; J: TRBJ2-5; DNA: TGCGCCAGCAGCCAAGAATTCCAGGGCTCGGGGCCCCAGTACTTC; CDR3: CASSQEFQGSGPQYF
D: TRBD2; V: TRBV6-5; size: few; J: TRBJ2-1; DNA: TGTGCCAGCAGTTACTCCCCCCCTGAATCAGCGGGACCCTACAATGAGCAGTTCTTC; CDR3: CASSYSPPESAGPYNEQFF
D: -; V: TRBV29-1; size: -; J: TRBJ2-2; DNA: TGCAGCGGTCATGGCCCCGGGGAGCTGTTTTTT; CDR3: CSGHGPGELFF
D: -; V: TRBV20-1; size: -; J: TRBJ1-5; DNA: TGCAGTGCTCCGCCCAATAGCAATCAGCCCCAGCATTTT; CDR3: CSAPPNSNQPQHF
D: TRBD1; V: TRBV12-3/TRBV12-4; size: many; J: TRBJ1-5; DNA: TGTGCCAGCAGTCCCGACAGGGGTAGCAATCAGCCCCAGCATTTT; CDR3: CASSPDRGSNQPQHF
D: -; V: TRBV27; size: few; J: TRBJ2-6; DNA: TGTGCCAGCGGTCTTGCGGGGTATTCCAACGTCCTGACTTTC; CDR3: CASGLAGYSNVLTF
D: TRBD1; V: TRBV19; size: few; J: TRBJ1-5; DNA: TGTGCCAGTAGAATGGACAGGGTGAATCAGCCCCAGCATTTT; CDR3: CASRMDRVNQPQHF
D: -; V: TRBV28; size: -; J: TRBJ2-3; DNA: TGTGCCAGCAAGACAGGGACTAGCACAGATACGCAGTATTTT; CDR3: CASKTGTSTDTQYF
D: -; V: TRBV4-2; size: few; J: TRBJ1-2; DNA: TGTGCCAGCAGCCAAGAGGGGGGGCGCCAGCTTTATGGCTACACCTTC; CDR3: CASSQEGGRQLYGYTF
D: -; V: TRBV6-1; size: few; J: TRBJ1-1; DNA: TGTGCCAGCACCCACCCGGGGCACACTGAAGCTTTCTTT; CDR3: CASTHPGHTEAFF
D: -; V: TRBV9; size: -; J: TRBJ1-4; DNA: TGTGCCAGCAGCGCCTCACAGGGCTATAATGAAAAACTGTTTTTT; CDR3: CASSASQGYNEKLFF
D: TRBD1; V: TRBV28; size: -; J: TRBJ2-7; DNA: TGTGCCAGCAGTCCGGACCGGGACAGATCCTACGAGCAGTACTTC; CDR3: CASSPDRDRSYEQYF
D: TRBD1; V: TRBV6-1; size: few; J: TRBJ1-1; DNA: TGTGCCAGCACCCAAATAGCCGGGACAGGGGGCATCGGGACTGAAGCTTTCTTT; CDR3: CASTQIAGTGGIGTEAFF
D: -; V: TRBV14; size: -; J: TRBJ2-7; DNA: TGTGCCAGCAGCCAAGATGGTGGGCAGTACTTC; CDR3: CASSQDGGQYF
D: TRBD2; V: TRBV12-3/TRBV12-4; size: many; J: TRBJ2-1; DNA: TGTGCCAGCAGTTTGCTAGCGGGGCCCTACAATGAGCAGTTCTTC; CDR3: CASSLLAGPYNEQFF
D: TRBD2; V: TRBV20-1; size: -; J: TRBJ2-7; DNA: TGCAGTGCATCTCGGACTAGCGGAAACTACGAGCAGTACTTC; CDR3: CSASRTSGNYEQYF
D: -; V: TRBV20-1; size: few; J: TRBJ2-7; DNA: TGCAGTGCTAGGTTATGGCAGGACTACGAGCAGTACTTC; CDR3: CSARLWQDYEQYF
D: -; V: TRBV10-1; size: few; J: TRBJ2-7; DNA: TGCGCCAGCACCTCGGGGGCCAGCGAGCAGTACTTC; CDR3: CASTSGASEQYF
D: -; V: TRBV6-2/TRBV6-3; size: once; J: TRBJ1-4; DNA: TGTGCCAGCAGAGGACCTGAAAGGGGGGAAAAACTGTTTTTT; CDR3: CASRGPERGEKLFF